This TCR beta chain originates from a study of molecular identifiers for immune sequencing clone quantification. This CDR3 comprises 18 residues. V lost 0 bases to trimming and J lost 5 bases; unmatched junction nucleotides: 12. Germline-derived CDR1 and CDR2 are LGHNA and YSLEER. TCRdb redid the calling of the PCR reads with MiXCR, one entry per CDR3 protein. The table includes hundreds of thousands of distinct CDR3 sequences, over 20% detected once. Naive CD8 T cells were sorted as CD8+CD4-CCR7+CD45RA+. Of note for this clonotype: Antigen: not known.

Broader study findings: Spiked Jurkat TCR RNA equal to one cell could reportedly be picked out among some 1 million naive cells.

This clonotype was obtained from a human donor in good health. Some libraries in this study had Jurkat cell RNA spiked in. The V and J genes are TRBV4-3 and TRBJ2-2, with 7 bases that match TRBD1. Material: naive CD8+ T cells from blood, with Jurkat cell RNA spiked in. The subset was: FACS-sorted CD8+CD4-CCR7+CD45RA+ naive T cells. CDR3 sequence reads: CASSQDLGDRVLTGELFF. CDR3 sequence (DNA): TGCGCCAGCAGCCAAGATTTGGGAGACAGGGTTCTGACCGGGGAGCTGTTTTTT.